There are a few counts of the clone carrying this TCR beta chain. Its target is unknown. Germline CDR1 SGHTA, CDR2 FQGTGA. CDR3 length: 15 amino acids. Trimming cost V 5 bases and J 1 base; bases outside gene matches: 6. MiXCR, applied by TCRdb to the 5' RACE reads, yields one record per CDR3 protein. This table holds 310,000 or so distinct CDR3 sequences, 15% to 20% found once. The data were obtained in a study of T-cell memory formation after mild COVID-19. Points from the study as a whole: While clones contracting from day 15 to 85 were balanced between CD4 and CD8, later expanders leaned CD4+.

The sequence was obtained from a man aged 18 to 29 who had mild COVID-19 (a few samples of this study predate the infection). Cell type and time point are not known. The sequencing sample was made of PBMCs or a T cell subset sorted from them (not recorded which). This chain joins TRBV7-3 and TRBJ2-3; 7 bases fit TRBD1. The CDR3 region has the DNA TGTGCCAGCAGCCGGAACAGGGGCCGCACAGATACGCAGTATTTT. This sequence encodes CASSRNRGRTDTQYF.